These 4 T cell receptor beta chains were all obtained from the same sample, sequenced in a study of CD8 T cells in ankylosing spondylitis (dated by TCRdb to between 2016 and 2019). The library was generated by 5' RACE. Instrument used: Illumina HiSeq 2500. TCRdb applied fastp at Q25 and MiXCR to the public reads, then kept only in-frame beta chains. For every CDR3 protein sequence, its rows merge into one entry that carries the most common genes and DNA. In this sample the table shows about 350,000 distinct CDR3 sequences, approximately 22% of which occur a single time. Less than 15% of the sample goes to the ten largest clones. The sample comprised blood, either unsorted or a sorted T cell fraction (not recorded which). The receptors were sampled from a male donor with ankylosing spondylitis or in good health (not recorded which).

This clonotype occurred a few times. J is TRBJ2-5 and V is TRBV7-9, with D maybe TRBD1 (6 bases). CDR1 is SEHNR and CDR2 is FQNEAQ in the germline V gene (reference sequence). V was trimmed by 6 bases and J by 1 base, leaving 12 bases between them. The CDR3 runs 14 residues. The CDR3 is CASRSDRPQETQYF. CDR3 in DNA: TGTGCCAGCAGATCCGACAGGCCCCAAGAGACCCAGTACTTC.

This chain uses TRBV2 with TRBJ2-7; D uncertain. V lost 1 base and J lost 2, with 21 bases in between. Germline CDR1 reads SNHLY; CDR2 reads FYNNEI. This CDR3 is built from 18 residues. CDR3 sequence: CASSEEVPWQTGTYEQYF. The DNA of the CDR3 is TGTGCCAGCAGTGAAGAAGTCCCCTGGCAAACTGGCACCTACGAGCAGTACTTC. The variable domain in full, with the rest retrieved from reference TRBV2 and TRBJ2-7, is EPEVTQTPSHQVTQMGQEVILRCVPISNHLYFYWYRQILGQKVEFLVSFYNNEISEKSEIFDDQFSVERPDGSNFTLKIRSTKLEDSAMYFCASSEEVPWQTGTYEQYFGPGTRLTVT.

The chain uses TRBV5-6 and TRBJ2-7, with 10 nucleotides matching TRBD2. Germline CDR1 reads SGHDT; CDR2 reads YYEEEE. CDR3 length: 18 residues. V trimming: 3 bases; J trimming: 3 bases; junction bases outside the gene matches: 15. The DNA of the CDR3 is TGTGCCAGCAGCTCCTTCACCGTTAGCGGGGGGCACCGCTACGAGCAGTACTTC. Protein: CASSSFTVSGGHRYEQYF.

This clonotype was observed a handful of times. Here the CDR3 DNA reads TGCAGTGCTAGAGATCCGGTAGGGGCAGAGCAGTTCTTC. Protein sequence: CSARDPVGAEQFF. The chain combines TRBV20-1 with TRBJ2-1, with D possibly matching TRBD1 (5 bases). The V and J ends lost 0 bases and 10 bases respectively, with 13 bases between them. Germline V gene data show CDR1 as DFQATT and CDR2 as SNEGSKA (reference sequence). The CDR3 runs to 13 residues.